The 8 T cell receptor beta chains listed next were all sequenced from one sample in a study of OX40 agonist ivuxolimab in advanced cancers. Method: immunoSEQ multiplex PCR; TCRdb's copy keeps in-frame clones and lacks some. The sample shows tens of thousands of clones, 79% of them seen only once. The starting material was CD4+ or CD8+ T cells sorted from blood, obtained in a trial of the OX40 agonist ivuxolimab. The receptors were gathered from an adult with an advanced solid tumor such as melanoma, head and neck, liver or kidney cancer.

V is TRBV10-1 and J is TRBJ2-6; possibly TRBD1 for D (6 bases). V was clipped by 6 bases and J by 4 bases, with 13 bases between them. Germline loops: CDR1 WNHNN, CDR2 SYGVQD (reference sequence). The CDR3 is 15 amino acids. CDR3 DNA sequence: TGCGCCAGCAGCCCGACAGGCTCAGGGGCCAACGTCCTGACTTTC. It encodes CASSPTGSGANVLTF.

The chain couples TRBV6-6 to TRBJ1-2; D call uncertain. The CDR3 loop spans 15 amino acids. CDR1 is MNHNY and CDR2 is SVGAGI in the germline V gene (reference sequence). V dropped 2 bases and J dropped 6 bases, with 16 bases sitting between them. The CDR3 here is CASSYPLDTRDGYTF. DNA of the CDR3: TGTGCCAGCAGTTACCCGCTCGACACAAGGGATGGCTACACCTTC.

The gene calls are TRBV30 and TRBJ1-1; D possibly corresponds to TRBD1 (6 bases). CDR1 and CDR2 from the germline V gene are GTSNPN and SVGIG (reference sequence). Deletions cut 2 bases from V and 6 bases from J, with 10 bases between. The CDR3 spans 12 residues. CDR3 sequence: CAWSRGSAEAFF. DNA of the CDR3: TGTGCCTGGAGTAGGGGGTCGGCTGAAGCTTTCTTT.

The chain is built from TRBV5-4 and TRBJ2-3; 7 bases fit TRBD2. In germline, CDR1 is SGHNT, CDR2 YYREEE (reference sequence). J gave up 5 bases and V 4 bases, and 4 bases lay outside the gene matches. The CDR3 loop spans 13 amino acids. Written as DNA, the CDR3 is TGTGCCAGCAGCCCTGGGGGGGGAGATACGCAGTATTTT. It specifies CASSPGGGDTQYF.

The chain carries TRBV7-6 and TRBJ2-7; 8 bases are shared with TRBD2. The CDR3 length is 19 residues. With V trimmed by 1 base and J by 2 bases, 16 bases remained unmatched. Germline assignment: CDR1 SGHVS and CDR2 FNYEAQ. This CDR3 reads CASSLDVDGLAGLPYEQYF. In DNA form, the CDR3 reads TGTGCCAGCAGCTTAGATGTAGATGGGCTAGCGGGTCTACCCTACGAGCAGTACTTC.

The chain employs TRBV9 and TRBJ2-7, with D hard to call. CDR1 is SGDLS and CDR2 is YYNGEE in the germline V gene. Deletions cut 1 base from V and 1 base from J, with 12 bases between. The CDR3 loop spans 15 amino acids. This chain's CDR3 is CASSVSPASSYEQYF. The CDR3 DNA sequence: TGTGCCAGCAGCGTATCGCCAGCGTCTTCCTACGAGCAGTACTTC.

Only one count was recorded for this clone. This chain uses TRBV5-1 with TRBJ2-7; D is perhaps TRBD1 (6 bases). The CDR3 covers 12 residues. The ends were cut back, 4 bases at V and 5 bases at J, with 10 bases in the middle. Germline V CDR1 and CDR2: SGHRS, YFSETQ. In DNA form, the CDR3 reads TGCGCCAGCAGCCCGTGGACAGACGAGCAGTACTTC. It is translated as CASSPWTDEQYF.

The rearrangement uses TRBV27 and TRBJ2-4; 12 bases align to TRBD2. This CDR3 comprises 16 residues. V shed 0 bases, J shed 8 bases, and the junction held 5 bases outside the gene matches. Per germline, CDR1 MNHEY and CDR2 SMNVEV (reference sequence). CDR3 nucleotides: TGTGCCAGCAGTTTATCCCCTAGCGGGGGGGTTGACATTCAGTACTTC. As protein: CASSLSPSGGVDIQYF.